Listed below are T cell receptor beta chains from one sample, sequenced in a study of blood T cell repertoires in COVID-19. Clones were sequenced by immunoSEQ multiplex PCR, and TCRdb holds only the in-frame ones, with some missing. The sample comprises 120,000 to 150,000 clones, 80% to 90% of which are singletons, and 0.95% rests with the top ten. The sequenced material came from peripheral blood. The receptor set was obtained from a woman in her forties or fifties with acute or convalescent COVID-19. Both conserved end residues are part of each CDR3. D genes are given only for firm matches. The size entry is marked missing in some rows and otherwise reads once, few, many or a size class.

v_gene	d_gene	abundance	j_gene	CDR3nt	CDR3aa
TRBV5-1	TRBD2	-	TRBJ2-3	TGCGCCAGCAGCCTGGCGCGGGGGGACACAGATACGCAGTATTTT	CASSLARGDTDTQYF
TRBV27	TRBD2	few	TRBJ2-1	TGTGCCAGCAGTTCCCCTTGGCTAGCGGGTCTTTCCTACAATGAGCAGTTCTTC	CASSSPWLAGLSYNEQFF
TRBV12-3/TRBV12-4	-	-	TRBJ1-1	TGTGCCAGCAGTTTAGGGCTCACTGAAGCTTTCTTT	CASSLGLTEAFF
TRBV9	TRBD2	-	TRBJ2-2	TGTGCCAGCAGCGTAGGGGCGGGAGTGAACACCGGGGAGCTGTTTTTT	CASSVGAGVNTGELFF
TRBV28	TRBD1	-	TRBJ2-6	TGTGCCAGCAAACCGGGACAGGGGGCGCGTGGGGCCAACGTCCTGACTTTC	CASKPGQGARGANVLTF
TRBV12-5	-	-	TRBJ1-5	TGTGCTAGTGGTTCATCAGGGGATGCCCAGCATTTT	CASGSSGDAQHF
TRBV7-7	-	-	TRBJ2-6	TGTGCCAGCAGCCCCGAAACAACCTCTGGGGCCAACGTCCTGACTTTC	CASSPETTSGANVLTF
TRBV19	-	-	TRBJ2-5	TGTGCCAGTAGCCCGAGCGGTATAAGGAAGACCCAGTACTTC	CASSPSGIRKTQYF
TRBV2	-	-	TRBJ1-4	TGTGCCAGCACGACTGCAACTAATGAAAAACTGTTTTTT	CASTTATNEKLFF
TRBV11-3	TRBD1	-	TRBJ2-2	TGTGCCAGCAGTCCCGGGACAGGGAGCAACGGGGAGCTGTTTTTT	CASSPGTGSNGELFF
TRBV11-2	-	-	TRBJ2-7	TGTGCCAGCAGCTTAGGGGACTGGCCGCCCGAGCAGTACTTC	CASSLGDWPPEQYF
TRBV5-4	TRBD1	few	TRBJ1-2	TGTGCCAGCAGCCAAAAACAGGGGGCGCTTTCTAACTATGGCTACACCTTC	CASSQKQGALSNYGYTF
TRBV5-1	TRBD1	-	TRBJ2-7	TGCGCCAGCAGCTTGGGGGACAGGGGGCATGTGCAGTACTTC	CASSLGDRGHVQYF
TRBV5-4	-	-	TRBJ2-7	TGTGCCACCAACTCAGGGGGACTGCTGGAGCAGTACTTC	CATNSGGLLEQYF
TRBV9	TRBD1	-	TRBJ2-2	TGTGCCAGCAGCGTAGGGACAGGGGGCGCAACCGGGGAGCTGTTTTTT	CASSVGTGGATGELFF
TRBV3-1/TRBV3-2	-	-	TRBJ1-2	TGTGCCAGCTCACAGAGTTCTATCTATGGCTACACCTTC	CASSQSSIYGYTF
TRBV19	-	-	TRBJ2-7	TGTGCCAGTAGTATCGCGGGGTACTACGAGCAGTACTTC	CASSIAGYYEQYF
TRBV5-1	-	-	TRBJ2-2	TGCGCCAGCAGCTTCACAGGGTTGCACACCGGGGAGCTGTTTTTT	CASSFTGLHTGELFF
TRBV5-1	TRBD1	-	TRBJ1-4	TGCGCCAGCAGCTCACGACAGGGAGAAAATGAAAAACTGTTTTTT	CASSSRQGENEKLFF
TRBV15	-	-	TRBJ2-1	TGTGCCACCAGCAGAAGCAGATTGATCCTAGACAATGAGCAGTTCTTC	CATSRSRLILDNEQFF
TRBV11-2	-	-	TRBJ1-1	TGTGCCAGCAGCTTAGTTGTCAAAATGAACACTGAAGCTTTCTTT	CASSLVVKMNTEAFF
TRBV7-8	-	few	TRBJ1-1	TGTGCCAGCAGCTTACTATGGGGACATAACACTGAAGCTTTCTTT	CASSLLWGHNTEAFF
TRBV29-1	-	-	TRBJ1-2	TGCAGCGTTGGTAAAGGGGGAACCTATGGCTACACCTTC	CSVGKGGTYGYTF
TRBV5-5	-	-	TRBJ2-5	TGTGCCAGCAGCTTAAGGGGGGGAAAGGAGACCCAGTACTTC	CASSLRGGKETQYF